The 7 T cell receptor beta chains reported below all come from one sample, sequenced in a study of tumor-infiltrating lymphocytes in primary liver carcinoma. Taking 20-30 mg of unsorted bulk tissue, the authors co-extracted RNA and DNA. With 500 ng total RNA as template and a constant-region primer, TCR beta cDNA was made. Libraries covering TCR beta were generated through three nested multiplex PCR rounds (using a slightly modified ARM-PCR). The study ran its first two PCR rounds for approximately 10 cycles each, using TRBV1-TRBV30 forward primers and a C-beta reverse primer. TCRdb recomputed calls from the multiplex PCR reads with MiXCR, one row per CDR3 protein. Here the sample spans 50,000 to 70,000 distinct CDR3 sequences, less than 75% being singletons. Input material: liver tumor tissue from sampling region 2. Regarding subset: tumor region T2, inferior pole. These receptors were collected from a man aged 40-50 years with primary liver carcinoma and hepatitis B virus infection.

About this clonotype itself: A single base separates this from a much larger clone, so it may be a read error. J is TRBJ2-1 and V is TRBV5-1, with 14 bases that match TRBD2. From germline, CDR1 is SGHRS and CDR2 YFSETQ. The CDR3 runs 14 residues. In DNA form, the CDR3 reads TGCGCCAGCAGTTCCCGACTAGCGGGAGGGCAGGAGGTCTTC. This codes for CASSSRLAGGQEVF.

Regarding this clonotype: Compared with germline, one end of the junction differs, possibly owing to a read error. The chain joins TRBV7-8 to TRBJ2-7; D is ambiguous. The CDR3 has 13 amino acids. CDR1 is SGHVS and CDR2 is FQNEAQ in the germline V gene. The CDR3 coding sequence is TGTGCAAGCAGTTTGGACCTGGTGGAGGAGCAGTACTTC. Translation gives CASSLDLVEEQYF.

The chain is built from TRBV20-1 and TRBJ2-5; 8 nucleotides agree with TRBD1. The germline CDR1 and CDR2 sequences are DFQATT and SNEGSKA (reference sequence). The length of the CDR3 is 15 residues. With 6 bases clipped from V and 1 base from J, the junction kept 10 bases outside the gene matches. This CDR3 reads CSAPRGQGRQETQYF. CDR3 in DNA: TGCAGTGCCCCTCGAGGACAGGGACGCCAAGAGACCCAGTACTTC.

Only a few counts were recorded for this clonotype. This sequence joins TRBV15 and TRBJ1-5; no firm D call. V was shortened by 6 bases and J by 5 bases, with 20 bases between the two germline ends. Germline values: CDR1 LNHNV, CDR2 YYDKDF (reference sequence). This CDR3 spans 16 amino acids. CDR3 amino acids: CATSHRLVDGDQPQHF. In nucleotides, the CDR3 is TGTGCCACCAGTCACCGACTCGTGGATGGGGATCAGCCCCAGCATTTT.

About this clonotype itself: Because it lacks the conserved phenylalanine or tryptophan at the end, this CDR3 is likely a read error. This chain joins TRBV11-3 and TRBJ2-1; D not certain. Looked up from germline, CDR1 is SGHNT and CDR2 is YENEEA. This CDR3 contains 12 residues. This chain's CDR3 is CASSLNANKQFC. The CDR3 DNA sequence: TGTGCCAGCAGCTTAAATGCCAATAAGCAGTTCTGC.

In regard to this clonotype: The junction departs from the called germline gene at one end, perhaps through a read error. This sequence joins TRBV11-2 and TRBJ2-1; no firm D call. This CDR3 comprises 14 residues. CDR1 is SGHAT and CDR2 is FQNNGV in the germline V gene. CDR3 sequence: CAMSLYRLVSEQSF. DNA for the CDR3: TGTGCCATGAGCTTATACCGGCTAGTTAGTGAGCAGTCCTTC. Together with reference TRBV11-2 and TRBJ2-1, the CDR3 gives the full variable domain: EAGVAQSPRYKIIEKRQSVAFWCNPISGHATLYWYQQILGQGPKLLIQFQNNGVVDDSQLPKDRFSAERLKGVDSTLKIQPAKLEDSAVYLCAMSLYRLVSEQSFGPGTRLTVL.

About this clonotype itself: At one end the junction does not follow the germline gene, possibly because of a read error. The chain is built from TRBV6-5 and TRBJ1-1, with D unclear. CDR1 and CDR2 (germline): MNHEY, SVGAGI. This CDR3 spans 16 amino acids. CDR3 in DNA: TGTGCCAGCAGTTACGCGGTGGTCGGGATGAACACTAAAGCTTTCTTT. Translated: CASSYAVVGMNTKAFF.